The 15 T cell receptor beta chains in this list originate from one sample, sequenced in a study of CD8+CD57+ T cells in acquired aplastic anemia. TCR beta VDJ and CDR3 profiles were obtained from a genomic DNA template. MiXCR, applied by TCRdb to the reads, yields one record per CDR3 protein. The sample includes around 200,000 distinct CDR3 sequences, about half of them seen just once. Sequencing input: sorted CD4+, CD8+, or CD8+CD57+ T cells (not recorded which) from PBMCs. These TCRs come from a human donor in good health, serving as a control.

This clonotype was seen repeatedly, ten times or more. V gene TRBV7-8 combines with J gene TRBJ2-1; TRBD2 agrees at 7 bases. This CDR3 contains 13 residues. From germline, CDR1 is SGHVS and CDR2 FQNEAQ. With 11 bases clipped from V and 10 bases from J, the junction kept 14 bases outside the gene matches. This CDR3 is CAGQGEGGDEQFF. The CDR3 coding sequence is TGTGCCGGGCAAGGGGAGGGAGGGGACGAGCAGTTCTTC.

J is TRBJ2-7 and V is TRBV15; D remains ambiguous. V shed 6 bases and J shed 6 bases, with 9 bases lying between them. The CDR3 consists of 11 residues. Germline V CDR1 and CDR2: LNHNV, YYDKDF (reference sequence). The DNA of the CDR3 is TGTGCCACCAGGTACCGGACCGAGCAGTACTTC. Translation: CATRYRTEQYF.

CDR3 protein: CASTSRLYEYGYTF. Here the CDR3 DNA reads TGTGCCAGTACCTCCAGGCTCTATGAGTATGGCTACACCTTC. The chain couples TRBV19 to TRBJ1-2; no clear D gene. The CDR3 length is 14 residues. Per the germline V gene, CDR1 is LNHDA and CDR2 is SQIVND (reference sequence). V lost 7 bases to trimming and J lost 5 bases, with 17 bases between them.

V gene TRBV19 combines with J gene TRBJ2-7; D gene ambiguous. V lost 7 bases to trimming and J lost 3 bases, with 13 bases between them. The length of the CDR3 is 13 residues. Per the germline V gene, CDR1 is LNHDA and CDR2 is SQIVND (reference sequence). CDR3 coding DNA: TGTGCCAGTAAAGGGTTCTCAGTCTACGAGCAGTACTTC. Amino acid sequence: CASKGFSVYEQYF. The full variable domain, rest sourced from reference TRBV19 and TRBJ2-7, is DGGITQSPKYLFRKEGQNVTLSCEQNLNHDAMYWYRQDPGQGLRLIYYSQIVNDFQKGDIAEGYSVSREKKESFPLTVTSAQKNPTAFYLCASKGFSVYEQYFGPGTRLTVT.

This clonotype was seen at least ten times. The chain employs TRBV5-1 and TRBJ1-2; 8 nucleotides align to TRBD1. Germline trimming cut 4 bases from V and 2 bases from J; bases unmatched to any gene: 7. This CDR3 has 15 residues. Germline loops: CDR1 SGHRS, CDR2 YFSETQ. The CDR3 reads CASSLDRATNYGYTF. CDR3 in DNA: TGCGCCAGCAGCCTGGACAGGGCAACAAACTATGGCTACACCTTC.

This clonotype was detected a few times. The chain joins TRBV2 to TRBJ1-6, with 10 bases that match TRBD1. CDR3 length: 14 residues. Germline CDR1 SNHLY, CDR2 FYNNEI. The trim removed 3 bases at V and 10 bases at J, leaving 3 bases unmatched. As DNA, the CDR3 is TGTGCCAGCAGTGATCGGACAGGGGGGTCACCCCTCCACTTT. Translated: CASSDRTGGSPLHF. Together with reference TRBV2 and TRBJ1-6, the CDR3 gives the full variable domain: EPEVTQTPSHQVTQMGQEVILRCVPISNHLYFYWYRQILGQKVEFLVSFYNNEISEKSEIFDDQFSVERPDGSNFTLKIRSTKLEDSAMYFCASSDRTGGSPLHFGNGTRLTVT.

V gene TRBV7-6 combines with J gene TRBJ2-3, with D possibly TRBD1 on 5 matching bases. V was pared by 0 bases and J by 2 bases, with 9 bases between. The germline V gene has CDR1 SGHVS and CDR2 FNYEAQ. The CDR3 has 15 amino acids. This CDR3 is CASSLAAGNTDTQYF. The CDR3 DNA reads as TGTGCCAGCAGCTTAGCGGCAGGGAACACAGATACGCAGTATTTT.

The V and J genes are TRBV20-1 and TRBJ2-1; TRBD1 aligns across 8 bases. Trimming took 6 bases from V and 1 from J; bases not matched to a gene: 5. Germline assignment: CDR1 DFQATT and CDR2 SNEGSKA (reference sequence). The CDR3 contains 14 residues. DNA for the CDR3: TGCAGTGCGACGACAGGGGTGTCCTACAATGAGCAGTTCTTC. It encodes CSATTGVSYNEQFF.

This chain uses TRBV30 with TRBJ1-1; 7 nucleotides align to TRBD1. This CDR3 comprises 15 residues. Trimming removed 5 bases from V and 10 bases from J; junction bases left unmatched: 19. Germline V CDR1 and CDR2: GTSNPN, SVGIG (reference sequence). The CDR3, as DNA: TGTGCCTGGGGCCTTCTCCGCGGACAGGTGCCCTCAGCTTTCTTT. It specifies CAWGLLRGQVPSAFF.

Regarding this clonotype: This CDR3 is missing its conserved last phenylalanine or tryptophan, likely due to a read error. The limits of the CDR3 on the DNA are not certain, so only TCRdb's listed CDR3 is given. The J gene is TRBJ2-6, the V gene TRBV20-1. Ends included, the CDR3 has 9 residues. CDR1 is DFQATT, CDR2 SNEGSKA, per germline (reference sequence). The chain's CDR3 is CSATAILTS.

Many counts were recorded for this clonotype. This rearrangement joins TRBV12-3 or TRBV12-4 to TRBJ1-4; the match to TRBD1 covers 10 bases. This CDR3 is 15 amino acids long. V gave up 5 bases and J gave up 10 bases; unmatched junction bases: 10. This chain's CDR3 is CASSPPRDRGRKLFF. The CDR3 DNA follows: TGTGCCAGCAGTCCTCCCCGGGACAGGGGTCGAAAACTGTTTTTT.

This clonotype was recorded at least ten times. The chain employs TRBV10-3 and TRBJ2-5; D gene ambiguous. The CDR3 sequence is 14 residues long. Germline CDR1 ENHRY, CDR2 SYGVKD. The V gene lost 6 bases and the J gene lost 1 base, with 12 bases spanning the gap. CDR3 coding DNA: TGTGCCATCAGGGCCCATGGCTCCCAAGAGACCCAGTACTTC. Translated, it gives CAIRAHGSQETQYF.

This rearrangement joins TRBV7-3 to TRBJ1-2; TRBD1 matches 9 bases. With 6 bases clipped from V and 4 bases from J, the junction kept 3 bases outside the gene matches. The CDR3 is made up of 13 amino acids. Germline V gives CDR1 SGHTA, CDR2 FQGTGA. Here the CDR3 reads CASRGQGIYGYTF. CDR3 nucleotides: TGTGCCAGCAGAGGACAGGGGATCTATGGCTACACCTTC.

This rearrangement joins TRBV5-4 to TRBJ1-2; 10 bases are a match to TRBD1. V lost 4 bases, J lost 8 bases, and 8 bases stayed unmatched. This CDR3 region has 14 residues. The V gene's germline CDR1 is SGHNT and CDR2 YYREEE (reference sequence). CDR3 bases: TGTGCCAGCAGCACCGGACAGGGGGAAAGAGGCTACACCTTC. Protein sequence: CASSTGQGERGYTF.

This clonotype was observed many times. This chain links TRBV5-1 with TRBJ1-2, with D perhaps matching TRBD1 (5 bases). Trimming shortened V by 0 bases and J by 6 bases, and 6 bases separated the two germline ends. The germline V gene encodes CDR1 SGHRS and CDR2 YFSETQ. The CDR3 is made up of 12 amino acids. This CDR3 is CASSLGGDGYTF. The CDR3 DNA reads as TGCGCCAGCAGCTTGGGAGGGGATGGCTACACCTTC. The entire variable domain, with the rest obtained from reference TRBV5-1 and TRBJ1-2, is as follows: KAGVTQTPRYLIKTRGQQVTLSCSPISGHRSVSWYQQTPGQGLQFLFEYFSETQRNKGNFPGRFSGRQFSNSRSEMNVSTLELGDSALYLCASSLGGDGYTFGSGTRLTVV.